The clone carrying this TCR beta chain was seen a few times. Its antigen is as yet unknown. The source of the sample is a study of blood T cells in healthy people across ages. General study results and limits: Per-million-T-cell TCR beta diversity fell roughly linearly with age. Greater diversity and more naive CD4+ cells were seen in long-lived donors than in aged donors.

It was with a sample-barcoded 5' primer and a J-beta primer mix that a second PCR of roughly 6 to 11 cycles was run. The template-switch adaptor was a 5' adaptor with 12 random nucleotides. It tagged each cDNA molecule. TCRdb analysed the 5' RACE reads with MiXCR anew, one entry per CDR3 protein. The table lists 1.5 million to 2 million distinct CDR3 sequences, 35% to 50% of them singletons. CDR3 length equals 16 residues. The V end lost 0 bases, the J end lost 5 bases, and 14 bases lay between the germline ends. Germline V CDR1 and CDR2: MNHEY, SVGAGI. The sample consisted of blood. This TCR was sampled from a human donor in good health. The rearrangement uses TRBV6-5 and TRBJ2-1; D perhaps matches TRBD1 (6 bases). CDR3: CASSYSKGEVDNEQFF. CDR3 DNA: TGTGCCAGCAGTTACTCGAAGGGGGAAGTGGACAATGAGCAGTTCTTC.